This section outlines one T cell receptor (beta chain) sequence together with its context. Its recognized antigen is unknown. The input lacks base qualities; no much larger clone sits a single base away. The data stem from a study of cytomegalovirus exposure and HLA in healthy donors (dated by TCRdb to about 2017). About the investigation overall: The 670 or so repertoires of the first cohort and the roughly 120 validation repertoires were produced on the same platform, according to a later analysis. High-throughput TCR immunosequencing, statistical association of individual TCRs with disease status, and machine learning were combined to predict cytomegalovirus infection status. The study aimed to test whether signatures of past pathogen exposure could be identified by cataloging public T cell receptors. Along with the approximately 620-subject first cohort, a separate validation cohort of 120 different subjects was used. General conclusions and limits of the study: Cytomegalovirus status was reported to be diagnosed by the classifier with high specificity and sensitivity in both the original and validation cohorts. According to the authors, the approach could potentially be generalized to other disease states and immunological phenotypes. In vitro tests confirmed that three of the cytomegalovirus-associated TCR beta chains recognize cytomegalovirus antigens. Of the cluster scores, 90% to 95% were above 0 in a later analysis, which found that TCRs clustered in the first cohort also tended to co-occur in the 120 validation repertoires. All 120 or so repertoires were used to score co-occurrence in the validation cohort in a later analysis, because that analysis had no HLA typing for the cohort. The study gave a list of more than 150 TCR beta chains associated with cytomegalovirus. Most TCR sequences were observed very rarely across donors, whereas some public TCRs were present in many individuals.

Sequences SGHKS (CDR1) and YYEKEE (CDR2) are obtained from the germline V gene (reference sequence). At the junction V is shortened by 3 bases and J by 4 bases, with 11 bases in between. From the cysteine up to the phenylalanine, the CDR3 has a length of 13 residues. Kept here is only the CDR3 DNA, which spans 39 bases and is read in frame from base 1. Receptor libraries were prepared by the immunoSEQ multiplex PCR assay. The original methods were these. To diagnose cytomegalovirus status from the catalog of TCR beta chain sequences, a statistical classification framework was built. In its TCRdb copy, this immuneACCESS table keeps in-frame sequences only and misses some clones. Where compared with another copy, unresolved V genes explain less than half of these, and the others have no known cause. V and J calls and clone size come straight from that table; D and trimming were deduced from the DNA. This sample is represented by approximately 59,000 clones; 92% of them were singletons. Jointly, the top ten make up roughly 5.2% of the sample.

Donors formed part of the validation cohort, which comprised 95 to 150 subjects and was distinct from the first cohort of some 700 subjects. The source is a young man in good health and CMV-seropositive. Rearrangement joined TRBV5-5 to TRBJ2-7; TRBD1 is a possible D gene, resting on 5 matching bases. Source material: PBMCs. The CDR3 here reads CASSSQGTYEQYF. At the DNA level, the sequence is TGTGCCAGCAGCTCCCAGGGTACTTACGAGCAGTACTTC.